The rows below give T cell receptor beta chains drawn from one sample of a study of shared clonotypes between healthy human individuals. Using immunoSEQ multiplex PCR, the repertoire was profiled, and TCRdb retains in-frame clones only, with some absent. The sample gives more than 2,000,000 clones, roughly 93% of which show up once; 0.39% is in the top ten. The sequenced sample consisted of naive CD4+ T cells from PBMCs. The origin of the receptors is a man between 18 and 35 years old in good health. Some clones in this sample may be carry-over from other donors' samples. The CDR3 runs from the conserved cysteine through the conserved F or W. D genes are given only for firm matches. Clone size, where shown, is once, few, many, or a class for clones that have expanded.

clone_size j_call d_call cdr3_length v_call cdr3_nt cdr3_aa
. TRBJ1-4 . 15 TRBV9 TGTGCCAGCAGCGGGGGCCTCCCCGGGGGCGAAAAACTGTTTTTT CASSGGLPGGEKLFF
once TRBJ1-5 . 18 TRBV2 TGTGCCAGCAGTAAGGGGGGGCCTCAAGGGGATAGCAATCAGCCCCAGCATTTT CASSKGGPQGDSNQPQHF
few TRBJ2-1 . 11 TRBV5-1 TGCGCCAGCAGCGAGGCTTATGAGCAGTTCTTC CASSEAYEQFF
. TRBJ2-4 . 13 TRBV28 TGTGCCAGCACCCACGGCCCCAAAAACATTCAGTACTTC CASTHGPKNIQYF
. TRBJ2-5 TRBD1 15 TRBV5-1 TGCGCCAGCAGCGGGATGGGACAGGGCCAAGAGACCCAGTACTTC CASSGMGQGQETQYF
. TRBJ2-7 TRBD1 14 TRBV7-9 TGTGCCAGCAGCCGTACCGGACAGGGCGGCGGGCAGTACTTC CASSRTGQGGGQYF
. TRBJ1-5 . 16 TRBV21-1 TGTGCCAGCAGCAATGAACAGGGTTGTAACAATCAGCCCCAGCATTTT CASSNEQGCNNQPQHF
. TRBJ2-1 TRBD2 15 TRBV12-5 TGTGCTAGTGGTTTGACTAGCGGGAGTATATATGAGCAGTTCTTC CASGLTSGSIYEQFF
. TRBJ1-1 . 13 TRBV7-2 TGTGCCAGCAGCTTTCAGGTGAACACTGAAGCTTTCTTT CASSFQVNTEAFF
. TRBJ2-1 . 14 TRBV15 TGTGCCACCAGCACTTGGGAGAACTACAATGAGCAGTTCTTC CATSTWENYNEQFF
. TRBJ2-5 . 15 TRBV7-3 TGTGCCAGCAGCCTAAGCGGGCGGAATCAAGAGACCCAGTACTTC CASSLSGRNQETQYF
. TRBJ1-1 . 14 TRBV4-2 TGTGCCAGCAGCCCCAAGGTCATGAACACTGAAGCTTTCTTT CASSPKVMNTEAFF
. TRBJ2-3 . 13 TRBV18 TGTGCCAGCTCTACTTCCCAGGGGGATACGCAGTATTTT CASSTSQGDTQYF
. TRBJ2-3 TRBD2 13 TRBV30 TGTGCCCGTAGCGGGAGGGCCGGAGATACGCAGTATTTT CARSGRAGDTQYF
. TRBJ2-7 TRBD1 15 TRBV6-6 TGTGCCAGCAGTGAGCCGGGACAGGGACCTACCGAGCAGTACTTC CASSEPGQGPTEQYF
. TRBJ2-1 . 10 TRBV20-1 TGCAGTGCTAGAAGGGTTGAGCAGTTCTTC CSARRVEQFF
. TRBJ2-4 TRBD1 16 TRBV5-5 TGTGCCAGCAGCCTGTCACAGGGGGCAGCCAAAAACATTCAGTACTTC CASSLSQGAAKNIQYF
. TRBJ1-1 . 15 TRBV27 TGTGCCAGCAGCCAACGCGGGGGAGAGAACACTGAAGCTTTCTTT CASSQRGGENTEAFF
. TRBJ2-2 . 15 TRBV30 TGTGCCTGGGTGTCCGGGACCCCGAACACCGGGGAGCTGTTTTTT CAWVSGTPNTGELFF
. TRBJ2-1 TRBD2 16 TRBV6-4 TGTGCCAGCAGTGACTTGGGAGGGATCTCCTACAATGAGCAGTTCTTC CASSDLGGISYNEQFF
. TRBJ1-1 TRBD1 14 TRBV18 TGTGCCAGCTCACCACAGGGGGCCGACACTGAAGCTTTCTTT CASSPQGADTEAFF
. TRBJ2-2 TRBD2 17 TRBV7-2 TGTGCCAGCAGCTTAGCTAGCGGGAGGGTCAACACCGGGGAGCTGTTTTTT CASSLASGRVNTGELFF
. TRBJ2-5 . 12 TRBV27 TGTGCCAGCGCTGCCCCGCGGGAGACCCAGTACTTC CASAAPRETQYF
. TRBJ2-7 . 13 TRBV28 TGTGCCAGCAAGGCCGGGAGAAGGTACGAGCAGTACTTC CASKAGRRYEQYF
. TRBJ1-4 . 15 TRBV7-9 TGTGCCAGCAGCTTAGGAACAGGGAGAGGTGAAAAACTGTTTTTT CASSLGTGRGEKLFF
. TRBJ2-7 TRBD2 14 TRBV7-2 TGTGCCAGCGGAAAACTAGCGGGAGTACACGAGCAGTACTTC CASGKLAGVHEQYF
. TRBJ2-1 . 17 TRBV29-1 TGCAGCGTTGTTCTACTCTACGGCGGGCAGACCTACAATGAGCAGTTCTTC CSVVLLYGGQTYNEQFF
. TRBJ2-3 TRBD2 14 TRBV2 TGTGCCAGCAGTGAAAGGCGGGAGACCGATACGCAGTATTTT CASSERRETDTQYF
. TRBJ1-1 . 14 TRBV11-1 TGTGCCAGCAGCTTGGAGACAGGGAACACTGAAGCTTTCTTT CASSLETGNTEAFF
. TRBJ1-4 . 15 TRBV5-1 TGCGCCAGCAGCTTGGACGGGACATCTAATGAAAAACTGTTTTTT CASSLDGTSNEKLFF
. TRBJ2-5 . 12 TRBV7-8 TGTGCCAGCAGCTTAGTTCGGGAGTCCCAGTACTTC CASSLVRESQYF
. TRBJ2-7 TRBD1 14 TRBV5-1 TGCGCCAGCAGCTTGGCAGGGGGAGCCTACGAGCAGTACTTC CASSLAGGAYEQYF
once TRBJ2-3 TRBD2 18 TRBV4-2 TGTGCCAGCAGCCGGGGGGAAGCGGGAGGGGTCCGTTTAGATACGCAGTATTTT CASSRGEAGGVRLDTQYF
. TRBJ2-7 TRBD1 14 TRBV19 TGTGCCAGTAGTAGACAGGGAGCCTTTTGGGAGCAGTACTTC CASSRQGAFWEQYF
. TRBJ1-5 . 15 TRBV28 TGTGCCAGCAGTTACCGCGGGGGTTACAATCAGCCCCAGCATTTT CASSYRGGYNQPQHF
. TRBJ1-1 . 12 TRBV15 TGTGCCACCAGCAGAGATCGCCCTGAAGCTTTCTTT CATSRDRPEAFF
. TRBJ2-7 . 17 TRBV27 TGTGCCAGCAGTCCGGGTAGGACTCCCAGGAGCTCCTACGAGCAGTACTTC CASSPGRTPRSSYEQYF
. TRBJ2-1 . 12 TRBV10-3 TGTGCCATCAGGACAGGCTACAATGAGCAGTTCTTC CAIRTGYNEQFF
. TRBJ2-1 . 11 TRBV13 TGTGCCAGCAGCCTCTACAATGAGCAGTTCTTC CASSLYNEQFF
. TRBJ2-5 TRBD2 15 TRBV7-8 TGTGCCAGCAGCTCCCTAGCGGGAGCCTGGGAGACCCAGTACTTC CASSSLAGAWETQYF
. TRBJ1-1 . 16 TRBV18 TGTGCCAGCTCACCACTTCCGGGTTTGGTCTACACTGAAGCTTTCTTT CASSPLPGLVYTEAFF
. TRBJ1-4 . 16 TRBV28 TGTGCCAGCACCACAAGGGCGGGTGCAACTAATGAAAAACTGTTTTTT CASTTRAGATNEKLFF
. TRBJ1-5 TRBD1 15 TRBV28 TGTGCCAGCAATCCCCCGGGACAGGGCGATCAGCCCCAGCATTTT CASNPPGQGDQPQHF
. TRBJ1-6 . 13 TRBV6-5 TGTGCCAGCAGTTACTCGGAGGATTCACCCCTCCACTTT CASSYSEDSPLHF
. TRBJ2-2 TRBD2 15 TRBV6-4 TGTGCCAGCAGTGTTACGGGAGGGCCTAGCGGGGAGCTGTTTTTT CASSVTGGPSGELFF
. TRBJ2-1 . 14 TRBV6-1 TGTGCCAGCAGAAGGGAGTGGGTTACATATGAGCAGTTCTTC CASRREWVTYEQFF
. TRBJ2-7 TRBD2 15 TRBV6-5 TGTGCCAGCAGTTACTCAAGAGGGAGGGACTACGAGCAGTACTTC CASSYSRGRDYEQYF
. TRBJ2-5 TRBD2 14 TRBV2 TGTGCCAGCAGAACCGGGACTAGGGGTGAGACCCAGTACTTC CASRTGTRGETQYF
. TRBJ2-7 . 15 TRBV7-2 TGTGCCAGCAGCTTCCTAGGGGACCCCCCCGCTGAGCAGTACTTC CASSFLGDPPAEQYF
. TRBJ1-6 TRBD1 17 TRBV7-8 TGTGCCAGCAGCCCGATTTCCGGGACAGGGGAAAATTCACCCCTCCACTTT CASSPISGTGENSPLHF
. TRBJ1-1 TRBD1 15 TRBV5-1 TGCGCCAGCAGCTTTGAGGGGGCCGCGATTACTGAAGCTTTCTTT CASSFEGAAITEAFF
. TRBJ1-4 . 15 TRBV5-1 TGCGCCAGCAGCTTGGCCGAAGGCACTAATGAAAAACTGTTTTTT CASSLAEGTNEKLFF
. TRBJ2-1 TRBD2 18 TRBV18 TGTGCCAGCTCATACCACGTGGCTAGCGGAAGCTCCTACAATGAGCAGTTCTTC CASSYHVASGSSYNEQFF
once TRBJ1-2 . 14 TRBV28 TGTGCCAGCAGCTTCCGGGACGGTGTCTATGGCTACACCTTC CASSFRDGVYGYTF
. TRBJ2-2 TRBD1 15 TRBV2 TGTGCCAGCAGGTGGAGGACAGGGGGCACCGGGGAGCTGTTTTTT CASRWRTGGTGELFF